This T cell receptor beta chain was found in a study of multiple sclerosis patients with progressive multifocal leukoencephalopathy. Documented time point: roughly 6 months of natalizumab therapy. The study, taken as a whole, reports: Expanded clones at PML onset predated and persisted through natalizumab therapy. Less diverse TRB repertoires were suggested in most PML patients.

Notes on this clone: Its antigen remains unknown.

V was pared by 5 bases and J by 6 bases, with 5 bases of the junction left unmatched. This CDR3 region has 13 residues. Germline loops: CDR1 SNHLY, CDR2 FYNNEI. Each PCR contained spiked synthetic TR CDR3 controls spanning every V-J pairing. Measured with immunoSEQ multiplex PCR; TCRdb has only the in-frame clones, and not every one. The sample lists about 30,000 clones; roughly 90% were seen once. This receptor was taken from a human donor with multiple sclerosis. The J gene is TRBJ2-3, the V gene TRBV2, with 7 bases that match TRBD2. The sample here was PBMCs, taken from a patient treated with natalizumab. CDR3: CASSREAGDTQYF. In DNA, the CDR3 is TGTGCCAGCAGTCGGGAGGCGGGGGATACGCAGTATTTT.